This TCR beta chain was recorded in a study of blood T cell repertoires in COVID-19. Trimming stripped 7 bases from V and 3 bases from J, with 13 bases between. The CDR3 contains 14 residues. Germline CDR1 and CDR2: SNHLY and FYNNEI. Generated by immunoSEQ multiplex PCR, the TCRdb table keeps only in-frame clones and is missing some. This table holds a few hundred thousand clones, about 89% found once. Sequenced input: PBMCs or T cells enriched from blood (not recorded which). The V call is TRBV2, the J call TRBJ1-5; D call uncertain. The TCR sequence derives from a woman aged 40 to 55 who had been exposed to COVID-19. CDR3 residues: CASTHNRVNQPQHF. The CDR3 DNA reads TGTGCCAGCACCCATAACAGAGTCAATCAGCCCCAGCATTTT.